This T cell receptor beta chain was found in a study of T cell responses to AZD1222 COVID-19 vaccine (dated by TCRdb to the early 2020s). Describing the broader study: TCR sequencing was performed for about 250 trial participants, of whom about 200 were given two doses of AZD1222 and some 26 were given two doses of MenACWY control vaccine. Trial participants were enrolled by age into subgroups of 18-55, 56-69 and 70-plus years, and about 150, 27 and 61 TCR-sequenced participants, respectively, were included in these subgroups.

The CDR3 regions of human TCRbeta chains were subjected to immunosequencing. The paper's processing steps were these. Repertoire TCRs were matched against a reference library of SARS-CoV-2-specific TCRs generated with the MIRA antigen-specificity platform. Breadth was defined as the fraction of unique TCRs that were SARS-CoV-2-associated. Depth was defined as the fraction of total T cells that were SARS-CoV-2-associated. Using the MIRA data, each spike-specific TCR was mapped to the spike region that the TCR reacts to and placed in a CD4 or CD8 class. Log10-transformed breadth and depth values were compared by one-way ANOVA with Sidak's multiple comparisons tests. In TCRdb, the immuneACCESS table is reduced to in-frame sequences with V and J assigned. These tables do not hold every clone; where another copy was compared, an unresolved V gene accounts for under half, and the others remain unexplained. That table gives V, J and clone size, and the DNA gave D and trimming. The sample includes roughly 99,000 clones, with roughly 90% observed a single time. The biggest ten clones account for about 9.1% of the sample.

Inclusive of the bounding cysteine and phenylalanine, the CDR3 is 15 residues long. Only the CDR3 DNA stays, 45 bases, in frame from base 1. CDR1 MNHEY and CDR2 SVGAGI are derived from the germline V gene. At the junction V is shortened by 4 bases and J by 6 bases, with 15 bases in between. A remark on this clone: Its antigen is not yet known. Per-nucleotide qualities are absent, and no much larger clonotype sits a single base away.

In the paper's terms, the time point label means: about 28 days (+/-7) after the second vaccine dose. AZD1222 recipients given second doses at about 4 weeks or at about 12 weeks were pooled, since spike-specific TCR depth and breadth were not found to differ between the two schedules. Vaccinee samples came from UK trials COV001 and COV002, including a single-blind randomized controlled phase 2/3 trial of AZD1222 (ChAdOx1 nCoV-19) in healthy adults. For TCRbeta chain sequencing, PBMC samples were collected from trial participants at day 0 and at day 28 after the second dose. Summary of the overall study and its limitations: Conclusions about previously exposed vaccinees were limited because only a handful of AZD1222 recipients were SARS-CoV-2 seropositive at baseline. The whole spike protein was spanned by vaccine-associated CD4 TCRs, and dominant responses were seen in regions 160-218 and 743-854. Because no samples from the day 14 peak response were available, repertoires could be characterized only after the peak T cell response. Epitopes outside the regions mutated in the B.1.351 and B.1.1.7 variants were reportedly recognized by nearly half of the unique spike-specific TCRs. Spike-specific TCR breadth and depth rose significantly after two AZD1222 doses compared with day 0 and with MenACWY recipients. Most participants were white British and females outnumbered males, and the authors suggested that clonal diversity may have been underestimated. In the small 56-69-year group, the increase in depth fell short of significance, most likely because of low power.

This chain joins TRBV6-5 to TRBJ2-2, and perhaps TRBD2 as D gene, on 7 matching bases. The specimen was peripheral blood, collected 28 days after the second AZD1222 dose. The sequence was collected from an adult who received the AZD1222 COVID-19 vaccine. The CDR3 loop reads CASSWGGGASGELFF. Read as DNA, the sequence is TGTGCCAGCAGTTGGGGCGGGGGCGCTTCCGGGGAGCTGTTTTTT.